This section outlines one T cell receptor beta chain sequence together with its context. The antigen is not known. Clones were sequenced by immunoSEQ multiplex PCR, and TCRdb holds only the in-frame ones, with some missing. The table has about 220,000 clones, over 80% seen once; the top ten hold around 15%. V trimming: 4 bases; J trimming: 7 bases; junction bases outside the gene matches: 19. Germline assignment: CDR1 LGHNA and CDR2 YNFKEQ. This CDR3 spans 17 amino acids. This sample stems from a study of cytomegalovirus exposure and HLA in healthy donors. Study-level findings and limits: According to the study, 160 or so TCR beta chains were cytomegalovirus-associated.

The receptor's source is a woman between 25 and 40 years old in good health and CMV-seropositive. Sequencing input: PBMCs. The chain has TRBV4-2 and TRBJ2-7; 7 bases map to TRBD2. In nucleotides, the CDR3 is TGTGCCAGCAGCCCAAAGCAGGGCGGGAGTCTCGTGTGGGAGCAGTACTTC. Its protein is CASSPKQGGSLVWEQYF.